The T cell receptor beta chain described here comes from a study of Graves' ophthalmopathy and Graves' hyperthyroidism. Across the study: The stable label applied to hyperthyroidism with no ophthalmopathy within 18 months of follow-up.

Hyperthyroidism patients were newly diagnosed, under 2 months' duration, aged 18 to 65. Study-wide findings and caveats: Blood also contained most of the expanded thyroid clonotypes above 0.001 frequency. Prediction of ophthalmopathy progression reached about 70% sensitivity and roughly 72% specificity.

The authors amplified TCR beta CDR3 regions, and they did so from RNA transcripts for repertoire sequencing. The authors performed first-round RT-PCR with HTBI primers and then a second-round multiplex PCR. TCRdb recomputed calls from the multiplex PCR reads with MiXCR, one row per CDR3 protein. The profile shows over a million distinct CDR3 sequences, approximately 35% of them singletons. Only one count was recorded for this clonotype. The antigen is undetermined. Trimming pared 0 bases from V and 4 bases from J, leaving 12 bases between. CDR1 and CDR2 from the germline V gene are SGHTA and FQGNSA. This CDR3 has 15 amino acids.

The chain employs TRBV7-2 and TRBJ1-1; no reliable D call. The clonotype comes from an adult man with Graves' hyperthyroidism. Material for sequencing was peripheral blood or thyroid tissue (not recorded which). CDR3 in DNA: TGTGCCAGCAGCTTAGCGCGGGGATGGTTCACTGAAGCTTTCTTT. Amino acid sequence: CASSLARGWFTEAFF.